The TCR beta chain under discussion was sequenced for a study of T-cell reconstitution after alpha-beta-depleted transplantation in children. TCRbeta library construction was performed incorporating unique molecular identifiers. TCRdb re-called the PCR reads through MiXCR, storing one row per CDR3 protein. The sample has about 200,000 distinct CDR3 sequences; roughly 7% are singletons. This clonotype was observed at least ten times. Trimming shortened V by 1 base and J by 13 bases, and 8 bases separated the two germline ends. CDR1 and CDR2 from the germline V gene are SGHTA and FQGNSA. The CDR3 is 11 residues long.

The chain carries TRBV7-2 and TRBJ2-1; no definite D call. This sample comprised PBMCs, obtained before TCRalphabeta/CD19-depleted stem cell transplant. This receptor was taken from a boy between 2 and 10 years old with acute lymphoblastic leukemia, due to receive a stem cell transplant. The CDR3 spells CASSLEDVQFF. CDR3 coding DNA: TGTGCCAGCAGCTTAGAAGATGTCCAGTTCTTC.